This T cell receptor beta chain was documented in a study of OX40 agonist ivuxolimab in advanced cancers. Study in general: The drug used for patients, ivuxolimab, was an agonistic anti-OX40 (CD134) antibody. Subjects had a mean age of about 57 years, with a range of roughly 20 to 79; about 83% were male. Findings and limits, study-wide: Undetermined was the antigen specificity of the expanded peripheral T cells. Expanded clones tended on average to be more numerous among CD8+ T cells than CD4+.

As concerns this clone: Its antigen is unidentified.

Method: immunoSEQ multiplex PCR; TCRdb's copy keeps in-frame clones and lacks some. In the table there are around 40,000 clones, 80% to 90% of which are singletons. V was cut by 3 bases and J by 10 bases, with 14 bases left in between. The germline V gene encodes CDR1 SGDLS and CDR2 YYNGEE. The CDR3 sequence is 14 residues long. The origin of this receptor is an adult with an advanced solid tumor such as melanoma, head and neck, liver or kidney cancer. This specimen consisted of CD4+ or CD8+ T cells sorted from blood, obtained in a trial of the OX40 agonist ivuxolimab. The chain has TRBV9 and TRBJ1-6; a possible D gene is TRBD1 (5 bases). CDR3 region: CASSDRTGGSPLHF. CDR3 DNA: TGTGCCAGCAGCGACCGAACGGGGGGGTCACCCCTCCACTTT.